Listed below are T cell receptor beta chains from one sample, sequenced in a study of blood T cell repertoires in COVID-19. Measured with immunoSEQ multiplex PCR; TCRdb has only the in-frame clones, and not every one. The table has around 310,000 clones, around nine tenths seen once; the top ten hold more than 5%. The sample comprised PBMCs or T cells enriched from blood (not recorded which). These receptors were taken from a young man who had recovered from COVID-19. The CDR3 runs from the conserved cysteine through the conserved F or W. Fields, in order: clone size, D gene, V gene, J gene, CDR3 protein, CDR3 DNA. A D gene is named only where the DNA matches it firmly. The listing skips clone size in some rows; elsewhere it reads once, few, many or a size class.

>-|TRBD2|TRBV7-2|TRBJ2-1
CASSSIGTSGENEQFF
TGTGCCAGCAGCTCCATTGGGACTAGCGGGGAAAACGAGCAGTTCTTC
>few|TRBD1|TRBV6-5|TRBJ1-5
CAIPGQGYQPQHF
TGTGCCATTCCGGGACAGGGCTATCAGCCCCAGCATTTT
>-|TRBD1|TRBV28|TRBJ2-4
CASSLGGTIAKNIQYF
TGTGCCAGCAGTCTAGGGGGCACGATAGCCAAAAACATTCAGTACTTC
>-|TRBD1|TRBV2|TRBJ2-5
CASRTGDMETQYF
TGTGCCAGCCGGACAGGGGACATGGAGACCCAGTACTTC
>once|-|TRBV5-1|TRBJ1-1
CASSEDIKNTEAFF
TGCGCCAGCAGCGAGGACATAAAGAACACTGAAGCTTTCTTT
>-|-|TRBV7-6|TRBJ2-7
CASSPGGPLRVHEQYF
TGTGCCAGCAGCCCAGGGGGGCCCCTCCGGGTCCACGAGCAGTACTTC
>-|-|TRBV7-9|TRBJ2-3
CASSLGAGTLHTDTQYF
TGTGCCAGCAGCTTAGGGGCCGGGACACTTCACACAGATACGCAGTATTTT
>-|-|TRBV6-5|TRBJ2-3
CASTAEDTQYF
TGTGCCAGCACGGCGGAAGATACGCAGTATTTT
>-|TRBD1|TRBV5-5|TRBJ2-7
CASSSTGVHYEQYF
TGTGCCAGCAGCTCCACAGGGGTTCACTACGAGCAGTACTTC
>-|TRBD2|TRBV4-1|TRBJ2-1
CASSQESGGASEQFF
TGCGCCAGCAGCCAAGAGAGCGGGGGGGCTAGTGAGCAGTTCTTC
>-|-|TRBV5-5|TRBJ2-5
CASTPLGSIETQYF
TGTGCCAGCACCCCCCTTGGGAGTATAGAGACCCAGTACTTC
>once|-|TRBV4-1|TRBJ2-3
CASSPQGRAGTQYF
TGCGCCAGCAGCCCTCAGGGGAGGGCGGGGACGCAGTATTTT
>-|TRBD2|TRBV27|TRBJ2-3
CASTPSGGITDTQYF
TGTGCCAGCACCCCAAGCGGGGGGATTACAGATACGCAGTATTTT
>-|-|TRBV4-2|TRBJ1-1
CASSSQGTEAFF
TGTGCCAGCAGCTCCCAGGGAACTGAAGCTTTCTTT
>once|TRBD2|TRBV9|TRBJ2-4
CASSSRLAGGPMDIQYF
TGTGCCAGCAGCTCCCGACTAGCGGGGGGCCCTATGGACATTCAGTACTTC
>once|TRBD2|TRBV5-1|TRBJ2-3
CASSDGLAVSDTQYF
TGCGCCAGCAGCGACGGACTAGCAGTGTCAGATACGCAGTATTTT
>-|-|TRBV5-1|TRBJ2-3
CASSETTGTDTQYF
TGCGCCAGCAGCGAGACGACAGGAACAGATACGCAGTATTTT
>-|TRBD1|TRBV27|TRBJ1-2
CASSTGAYGYTF
TGTGCCAGCAGTACAGGGGCCTATGGCTACACCTTC
>once|TRBD1|TRBV6-5|TRBJ2-7
CASSYTGGRSYEQYF
TGTGCCAGCAGTTACACAGGGGGGAGATCCTACGAGCAGTACTTC
>-|-|TRBV18|TRBJ2-1
CASSPNSNEQFF
TGTGCCAGCTCACCGAACAGCAATGAGCAGTTCTTC
>-|-|TRBV7-3|TRBJ1-2
CASSPSGGYHGYTF
TGTGCCAGCAGCCCTTCGGGGGGGTACCATGGCTACACCTTC
>-|TRBD1|TRBV11-2|TRBJ1-1
CASSFRGPKSLNTEAFF
TGTGCCAGCAGCTTCAGGGGGCCCAAATCCCTGAACACTGAAGCTTTCTTT
>-|-|TRBV2|TRBJ1-5
CASSEDSAGQPQHF
TGTGCCAGCAGTGAGGACAGCGCCGGTCAGCCCCAGCATTTT
>-|TRBD2|TRBV28|TRBJ2-7
CASRIRTSGGDEQYF
TGTGCCAGCAGGATAAGGACTAGCGGGGGTGATGAGCAGTACTTC
>once|TRBD1|TRBV30|TRBJ2-3
CAWSVKGGVNTQYF
TGTGCCTGGAGTGTAAAAGGGGGCGTAAATACGCAGTATTTT
>few|TRBD1|TRBV9|TRBJ1-6
CASSATRDRSPLHF
TGTGCCAGCAGCGCTACCCGGGACAGATCACCCCTCCACTTT